The 8 T cell receptor beta chains below were found in one sample sequenced in a study of blood T cell repertoires in COVID-19. The data were produced by immunoSEQ multiplex PCR, yet TCRdb's version contains in-frame clones alone and is incomplete. The data contain 170,000 or so clones, about 87% of them singletons. Sequencing was carried out using peripheral blood. The receptors here all came from a woman aged 18-35 years who had recovered from COVID-19.

This clone has at least ten counts. V gene TRBV6-4 combines with J gene TRBJ2-1, with D possibly TRBD2 on 6 matching bases. The ends were cut back, 0 bases at V and 5 bases at J, with 14 bases in the middle. Germline assignment: CDR1 MRHNA and CDR2 SNTAGT. The CDR3 is 16 residues long. The CDR3 sequence is CASSDSNSGGDNEQFF. CDR3 bases: TGTGCCAGCAGTGACTCGAATAGCGGAGGGGACAATGAGCAGTTCTTC.

The chain carries TRBV6-2 or TRBV6-3 and TRBJ1-2; no firm D call. The ends were cut back, 5 bases at V and 8 bases at J, with 12 bases in the middle. This CDR3 has 12 residues. The V gene's germline CDR1 is MNHEY and CDR2 SVGEGT. The CDR3 sequence: CASSEGIGGYTF. For the CDR3, the DNA is TGTGCCAGCAGTGAGGGTATTGGAGGCTACACCTTC.

CDR3 region: CASSPILERSAANYEQYV. CDR3 nucleotide sequence: TGTGCCAGCAGCCCCATTTTAGAAAGGTCCGCAGCGAACTACGAGCAGTACGTC. This rearrangement joins TRBV6-4 to TRBJ2-7; D unclear. From germline, CDR1 is MRHNA and CDR2 SNTAGT. V was trimmed by 6 bases and J by 3 bases, leaving 27 bases between them. This CDR3 is 18 amino acids long.

V and J are TRBV4-1 and TRBJ1-1; TRBD1 might be the D (5 bases). The V gene's germline CDR1 is MGHRA and CDR2 YSYEKL. V lost 1 base, J lost 8 bases, and 17 bases lay in between. This CDR3 region has 15 residues. In nucleotides, the CDR3 is TGCGCCAGCAGCCAAGGTCGTAACTCGGGGGAAGAAGCTTTCTTT. Translating gives CASSQGRNSGEEAFF.

This sequence joins TRBV11-2 and TRBJ1-2; TRBD1 matches 7 bases. The CDR3 spans 11 residues. Germline V gene data show CDR1 as SGHAT and CDR2 as FQNNGV. With 1 base clipped from V and 14 bases from J, the junction kept 4 bases outside the gene matches. The CDR3 DNA is TGTGCCAGCAGCTTAGGGACAGGCTGTACCTTC. It codes for CASSLGTGCTF.

The chain combines TRBV27 with TRBJ2-5, with TRBD2 identical over 8 bases. Germline-derived CDR1 and CDR2 are MNHEY and SMNVEV (reference sequence). The CDR3 extends over 16 amino acids. The junction had 7 bases not matched to a gene; V was cut back by 0 bases and J by 4 bases. The chain's CDR3 is CASSLSVGLAGETQYF. DNA for the CDR3: TGTGCCAGCAGTTTATCGGTTGGGCTAGCGGGAGAGACCCAGTACTTC.

This clone was recorded a few times. The chain combines TRBV19 with TRBJ1-3; TRBD1 agrees at 8 bases. This CDR3 has 15 amino acids. Trimming at V came to 2 bases and at J to 4 bases, leaving 4 bases not matched to a gene. The germline V gene has CDR1 LNHDA and CDR2 SQIVND (reference sequence). CDR3 loop: CASSISDRGGNTIYF. CDR3 coding DNA: TGTGCCAGTAGTATAAGCGACAGGGGCGGAAACACCATATATTTT.

The chain carries TRBV9 and TRBJ1-1; the D gene is possibly TRBD1 (5 bases). Trimming removed 3 bases at V and 1 base at J, with 7 bases between. This CDR3 is 13 amino acids long. The germline V gene encodes CDR1 SGDLS and CDR2 YYNGEE. In DNA, the CDR3 is TGTGCCAGCAGCGGGACACCGAACACTGAAGCTTTCTTT. It specifies CASSGTPNTEAFF. The full variable domain, rest sourced from reference TRBV9 and TRBJ1-1, is DSGVTQTPKHLITATGQRVTLRCSPRSGDLSVYWYQQSLDQGLQFLIQYYNGEERAKGNILERFSAQQFPDLHSELNLSSLELGDSALYFCASSGTPNTEAFFGQGTRLTVV.